These 4 T cell receptor beta chains came from one sample sequenced in a study of blood T cell repertoires in COVID-19. Generated by immunoSEQ multiplex PCR, the TCRdb table keeps only in-frame clones and is missing some. The table shows 100,000 to 150,000 clones, with approximately 85% occurring only once. Sequencing was carried out using peripheral blood. These receptors were obtained from a man older than 75 with active or convalescent COVID-19.

The V and J genes are TRBV7-2 and TRBJ1-3; unclear D gene. The ends were cut back, 1 base at V and 0 bases at J, with 13 bases in the middle. CDR3 length: 17 residues. Per the germline V gene, CDR1 is SGHTA and CDR2 is FQGNSA. CDR3 DNA: TGTGCCAGCAGCTTAGACAGCAGCTCTCTCTCTGGAAACACCATATATTTT. Its translation is CASSLDSSSLSGNTIYF.

The chain joins TRBV5-5 to TRBJ2-5, with D possibly TRBD1 on 5 matching bases. The CDR3 spans 15 residues. Trimming cost V 3 bases and J 4 bases, with 16 bases left between them. CDR1 and CDR2 (germline): SGHKS, YYEKEE (reference sequence). CDR3: CASSSAAGNIETQYF. The CDR3 DNA reads TGTGCCAGCAGCTCTGCTGCAGGGAACATAGAGACCCAGTACTTC.

Only a few counts were recorded for this clone. This chain links TRBV12-5 with TRBJ1-5; unclear D gene. Germline V gene lookup returns CDR1 LGHNT and CDR2 FRNRAP. V was trimmed by 7 bases and J by 0 bases, leaving 16 bases between them. This CDR3 has 16 residues. CDR3 region: CASDTPGQYSNQPQHF. CDR3 bases: TGTGCTAGTGATACCCCTGGGCAGTATAGCAATCAGCCCCAGCATTTT.

This chain links TRBV5-1 with TRBJ1-4; the match to TRBD1 covers 10 bases. J gave up 8 bases and V 5 bases, and 6 bases lay outside the gene matches. CDR1 and CDR2 from the germline V gene are SGHRS and YFSETQ. This CDR3 contains 14 residues. The CDR3 DNA reads TGCGCCAGCAGGCCCGGGACAGGGGAAGAAAAACTGTTTTTT. Translation gives CASRPGTGEEKLFF. The complete variable domain, with remaining parts taken from reference TRBV5-1 and TRBJ1-4, reads KAGVTQTPRYLIKTRGQQVTLSCSPISGHRSVSWYQQTPGQGLQFLFEYFSETQRNKGNFPGRFSGRQFSNSRSEMNVSTLELGDSALYLCASRPGTGEEKLFFGSGTQLSVL.